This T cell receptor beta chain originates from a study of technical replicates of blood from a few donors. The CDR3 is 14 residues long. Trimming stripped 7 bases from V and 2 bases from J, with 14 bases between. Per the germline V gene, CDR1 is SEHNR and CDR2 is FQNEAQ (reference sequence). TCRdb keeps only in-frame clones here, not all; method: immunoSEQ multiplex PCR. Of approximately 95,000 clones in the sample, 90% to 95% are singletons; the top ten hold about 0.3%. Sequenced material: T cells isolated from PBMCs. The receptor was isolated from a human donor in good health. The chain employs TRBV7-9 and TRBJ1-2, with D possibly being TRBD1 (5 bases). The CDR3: CASTSTVTNYGYTF. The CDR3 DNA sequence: TGTGCCAGCACGTCGACAGTCACCAACTATGGCTACACCTTC.